The sequence of this T cell receptor beta chain was determined in a study of cytomegalovirus exposure and HLA in healthy donors. Findings of the study overall: Within an earlier analysis, most TCR beta V segments proved productive either about 87% or about 30% of the time. Some V segments, TRBV6-2 and TRBV6-3 among them, were indistinguishable and were therefore excluded. Cytomegalovirus-associated status was assigned to 164 TCR beta chains. Later analysis associated a missense DCLRE1C variant with TCR beta V- and J-gene trimming.

As regards this clone: Its matching antigen is unknown.

Researchers ran the PCR with 60 Vbeta and 13 Jbeta primers. Clones were read by immunoSEQ multiplex PCR, and TCRdb kept only the in-frame ones, dropping some. The sample has more than 85,000 clones, more than 70% seen once; the top ten hold approximately 8%. CDR3 length equals 17 residues. Germline trimming cut 0 bases from V and 8 bases from J; bases unmatched to any gene: 13. Germline V gives CDR1 SGHAT, CDR2 FQNNGV. The chain links TRBV11-2 to TRBJ1-2, with 9 positions matching TRBD1. This receptor was obtained from a female donor in good health and CMV-seronegative. The sample taken for sequencing was PBMCs. The CDR3 DNA reads as TGTGCCAGCAGCTTAGACGGCCTGGGACAGGGAGAGGGAGGCTACACCTTC. Translated, it gives CASSLDGLGQGEGGYTF.